This TCR beta chain was sequenced during a study of monozygotic twins with inflammatory bowel disease (dated by TCRdb to the late 2010s). In the study overall: A total of some 30 monozygotic twin pairs were included in the full study, comprising nine German pairs (four IBD-concordant, five IBD-discordant) and 19 IBD-discordant Danish pairs. The search for disease-associated traits relied mainly on comparing, within discordant pairs, IBD patients with their genetically identical healthy co-twins. Each individual had, on average, about 151 000 unique TCRalpha sequences and 181 000 unique TCRbeta sequences available for analysis. Study-wide conclusions, independent of this receptor: No difference in repertoire similarity was observed between concordant and discordant twins, possibly owing to limited statistical power. No single strong signal or clonotype linked to IBD turned up in the results, so the idea that one exists was not supported. IBD patients shared fewer clonotypes with other individuals than healthy twins did, most markedly in patients showing signs of disease activity. Because patients were on differing immunosuppressive treatments, the repertoires may have picked up extra background noise and inter-individual variability. The analysis was unable to tell different T cell subtypes apart. TCRbeta repertoire diversity, by inverse Simpson index, was decreased in IBD patients compared with their healthy co-twins.

On this clonotype itself: Its cognate antigen has yet to be identified.

Library construction relied on 5' RACE. The input for every TCR library was roughly 3,300 ng of total RNA. cDNA was synthesized with SMARTScribe reverse transcriptase in eight separate reactions per sample. During cDNA synthesis, template switching was used to introduce unique molecular identifiers that contained a 6-nucleotide sample barcode. TCRalpha and TCRbeta cDNA was amplified in two nested PCRs of around 15 and 9 cycles, and bead purification was carried out after each PCR. Before amplification, the cDNA was treated with uracil DNA-glycosylase and purified using the QIAquick PCR purification kit. The second PCR was the step at which Illumina TruSeq-compatible adapters and sample-specific barcodes were added. Library quality and concentration were assessed using TapeStation and Qubit, and roughly 5.5 ng of each library was pooled. Sequencing of the pooled libraries was done on an Illumina HiSeq2500 single-index Rapid Run using custom sequencing primers and 2 x 100 bp reads. In the paper's pipeline: PCR and sequencing errors were corrected by UMI-based consensus assembly using MiGEC version 1.2.6. MiXCR version 2.1.1 was used to carry out V(D)J alignment, clonotype assembly and CDR3 extraction. To normalise gene usage, clonotype sharing and MAIT/NKT TCR abundance, the top 1000, 10 000 and 20 000 clonotypes in each sample were analysed. Diversity was computed as the inverse Simpson index with the vegan R package after downsampling to 27 000 UMIs. Paired Mann-Whitney U tests on discordant twin pairs were used, with Benjamini-Hochberg multiple-testing correction. TCRdb reprocessed the reads and assigns one entry to each CDR3 protein sequence, leaving out DNA. The V and J calls come from TCRdb's annotation, not from the publication. The table of this sample itemizes 150,000 to 200,000 distinct CDR3 sequences. The ten largest clones capture 6.5% to 9% of the sample.

From each donor, an approximately 2.4 ml peripheral blood sample was collected into PAXgene tubes and kept at -80 degrees C. Total RNA was isolated from whole blood with the PAXgene blood miRNA kit on an automated QIAcube, without T cell sorting. Deep TCRalpha and TCRbeta repertoire profiling with unique molecular barcoding was performed on peripheral blood of monozygotic twin pairs concordant or discordant for inflammatory bowel disease. Smoking habits were recorded for all twin pairs, with individuals classified as current, former or never smokers. The receptor was derived from a human donor with ulcerative colitis or Crohn's disease, or a healthy co-twin of an affected twin (not recorded which). Sequenced material: blood.

The CDR3 in this case is CAWNTGNTEAFF. The rearrangement combines TRBV30 with TRBJ1-1; the D call of TRBD1 rests on TCRdb alone, since no DNA is present to check it. Reading the germline V gene (reference sequence) gives CDR1 GTSNPN and CDR2 SVGIG. From the cysteine up to the phenylalanine, the CDR3 has a length of 12 residues. The entry carries no DNA sequence. Where the CDR3 stops, the reference TRBV30 and TRBJ1-1 genes take over; the full variable domain is SQTIHQWPATLVQPVGSPLSLECTVEGTSNPNLYWYRQAAGRGLQLLFYSVGIGQISSEVPQNLSASRPQDRQFILSSKKLLLSDSGFYLCAWNTGNTEAFFGQGTRLTVV.